A selection of T cell receptor beta chains follows, all from one sample in a study of identical twins. One entry per CDR3 protein, called by TCRdb with MiXCR from the 5' RACE reads. The sample has 410,000 or so distinct CDR3 sequences; around a sixth are singletons. Sequencing was carried out using naive T cells sorted from blood. These receptor sequences come from a man over 45 in good health. CDR3s include the opening cysteine and the closing phenylalanine or tryptophan. Each record gives: CDR3 DNA, CDR3 protein, clone size, J gene, D gene, V gene. D genes are given only for firm matches. The size field is filled for only some rows; it gives once, few, many or a size class.

cdr3_nt: TGTGCCAGCAGCTCCGGACAGGTCAATCAGCCCCAGCATTTT
cdr3_aa: CASSSGQVNQPQHF
clone_size: few
j_call: TRBJ1-5
d_call: TRBD1
v_call: TRBV6-1

cdr3_nt: TGTGCCAGCAGCCCCCGGGGAGCGGGGGACCTCAGGGGGGAGCTGTTTTTT
cdr3_aa: CASSPRGAGDLRGELFF
clone_size: .
j_call: TRBJ2-2
d_call: TRBD2
v_call: TRBV11-2

cdr3_nt: TGTGCCAGCAGTAACCTCAGGGGGCAAAGAAACACCATATATTTT
cdr3_aa: CASSNLRGQRNTIYF
clone_size: many
j_call: TRBJ1-3
d_call: TRBD1
v_call: TRBV6-5

cdr3_nt: TGTGCCAGCAGTGGAATCGGGACTAGCGGGAGCAACGAGCAGTACTTC
cdr3_aa: CASSGIGTSGSNEQYF
clone_size: few
j_call: TRBJ2-7
d_call: TRBD2
v_call: TRBV25-1

cdr3_nt: TGTGCCAGCCGCCTAAACACAGGGGCGACAGCCAAAAACATTCAGTACTTC
cdr3_aa: CASRLNTGATAKNIQYF
clone_size: few
j_call: TRBJ2-4
d_call: TRBD1
v_call: TRBV18

cdr3_nt: TGCAGTGCTAGAGTCGCCGGGTATGGCTACACCTTC
cdr3_aa: CSARVAGYGYTF
clone_size: few
j_call: TRBJ1-2
d_call: .
v_call: TRBV20-1

cdr3_nt: TGTGCCAGCAGCGTCGCTCAGGGAGGGGGAAACACCGGGGAGCTGTTTTTT
cdr3_aa: CASSVAQGGGNTGELFF
clone_size: few
j_call: TRBJ2-2
d_call: .
v_call: TRBV9

cdr3_nt: TGTGCCAGCAGCTTGGAGGCCCTCAATGAGCAGTTCTTC
cdr3_aa: CASSLEALNEQFF
clone_size: .
j_call: TRBJ2-1
d_call: .
v_call: TRBV7-2

cdr3_nt: TGCAGCGTTGATGAGGTAGATACGCAGTATTTT
cdr3_aa: CSVDEVDTQYF
clone_size: few
j_call: TRBJ2-3
d_call: .
v_call: TRBV29-1

cdr3_nt: TGCAGTGCTAGGGAGCGGGTGGCCTCCTTTCCCTACAATGAGCAGTTCTTC
cdr3_aa: CSARERVASFPYNEQFF
clone_size: .
j_call: TRBJ2-1
d_call: .
v_call: TRBV20-1

cdr3_nt: TGCAGCATTCTAAGACAGGGAAACACCGGGGAGCTGTTTTTT
cdr3_aa: CSILRQGNTGELFF
clone_size: .
j_call: TRBJ2-2
d_call: TRBD1
v_call: TRBV29-1

cdr3_nt: TGTGCCAGCAGCCAAGAGGTACGAGAGACCCAGTACTTC
cdr3_aa: CASSQEVRETQYF
clone_size: few
j_call: TRBJ2-5
d_call: .
v_call: TRBV14

cdr3_nt: TGTGCCAGCTCACCAGGGACAGGGGTACAGCCCCAGCATTTT
cdr3_aa: CASSPGTGVQPQHF
clone_size: .
j_call: TRBJ1-5
d_call: TRBD1
v_call: TRBV18

cdr3_nt: TGTGCCATCAGTGAGTCGACTAGCGGGAGTATGAATACGCAGTATTTT
cdr3_aa: CAISESTSGSMNTQYF
clone_size: .
j_call: TRBJ2-3
d_call: TRBD2
v_call: TRBV10-3

cdr3_nt: TGTGCCAGCAGCCAAGATACGGGGGGAACCACCTACGAGCAGTACTTC
cdr3_aa: CASSQDTGGTTYEQYF
clone_size: few
j_call: TRBJ2-7
d_call: TRBD2
v_call: TRBV4-2

cdr3_nt: TGTGCCAGCAATGGACAGGGAAGACCCTACGAGCAGTACTTC
cdr3_aa: CASNGQGRPYEQYF
clone_size: .
j_call: TRBJ2-7
d_call: TRBD1
v_call: TRBV28

cdr3_nt: TGCGCCAGCAGCTTGGAGGGGACAGGGGGAGTAGATGAGCAGTTCTTC
cdr3_aa: CASSLEGTGGVDEQFF
clone_size: few
j_call: TRBJ2-1
d_call: TRBD1
v_call: TRBV5-1

cdr3_nt: TGCAGTGCCAGGGACAGGGGACCCTACGAGCAGTACTTC
cdr3_aa: CSARDRGPYEQYF
clone_size: many
j_call: TRBJ2-7
d_call: TRBD1
v_call: TRBV20-1

cdr3_nt: TGCAGCGTTGATCGAGGGGCCGACGGGGAGCTGTTTTTT
cdr3_aa: CSVDRGADGELFF
clone_size: .
j_call: TRBJ2-2
d_call: .
v_call: TRBV29-1

cdr3_nt: TGTGCCAGCAGTTTCGGGCAGGGACACGGTGAGCAGTTCTTC
cdr3_aa: CASSFGQGHGEQFF
clone_size: few
j_call: TRBJ2-1
d_call: .
v_call: TRBV28

cdr3_nt: TGTGCCAGCAGCTTGTTACAAGTTACCACTGAAGCTTTCTTT
cdr3_aa: CASSLLQVTTEAFF
clone_size: many
j_call: TRBJ1-1
d_call: .
v_call: TRBV5-5

cdr3_nt: TGTGCCAGCAGTTTCCGGGGTGCCGCGGAGACCCAGTACTTC
cdr3_aa: CASSFRGAAETQYF
clone_size: few
j_call: TRBJ2-5
d_call: .
v_call: TRBV12-3/TRBV12-4

cdr3_nt: TGCGCCAGCAGCCCCTGGACTAGCGGGAGTATCAAGACCCAGTACTTC
cdr3_aa: CASSPWTSGSIKTQYF
clone_size: .
j_call: TRBJ2-5
d_call: TRBD2
v_call: TRBV5-1

cdr3_nt: TGTGCCAGCAGCTCCGGGGCTGCAATTCGAGAGACCCAGTACTTC
cdr3_aa: CASSSGAAIRETQYF
clone_size: many
j_call: TRBJ2-5
d_call: .
v_call: TRBV7-9

cdr3_nt: TGTGCCAGCAGCATGACAGCCAATGAGCAGTTCTTC
cdr3_aa: CASSMTANEQFF
clone_size: few
j_call: TRBJ2-1
d_call: .
v_call: TRBV7-9

cdr3_nt: TGCAGCGCTACCACCCGTGGGCCCTACGAGCAGTACTTC
cdr3_aa: CSATTRGPYEQYF
clone_size: .
j_call: TRBJ2-7
d_call: .
v_call: TRBV29-1

cdr3_nt: TGTGCCAGCAGCGTTGGGACAGGGGGCTTCGAGCAGTACTTC
cdr3_aa: CASSVGTGGFEQYF
clone_size: few
j_call: TRBJ2-7
d_call: TRBD1
v_call: TRBV11-2

cdr3_nt: TGCAGTGCTAGTCCCCCCCAGCGGGGTTACAATGAGCAGTTCTTC
cdr3_aa: CSASPPQRGYNEQFF
clone_size: .
j_call: TRBJ2-1
d_call: TRBD2
v_call: TRBV20-1

cdr3_nt: TGTGCCAGCAGCTGGATGAGGGGTTCCACAGATACGCAGTATTTT
cdr3_aa: CASSWMRGSTDTQYF
clone_size: .
j_call: TRBJ2-3
d_call: .
v_call: TRBV6-1